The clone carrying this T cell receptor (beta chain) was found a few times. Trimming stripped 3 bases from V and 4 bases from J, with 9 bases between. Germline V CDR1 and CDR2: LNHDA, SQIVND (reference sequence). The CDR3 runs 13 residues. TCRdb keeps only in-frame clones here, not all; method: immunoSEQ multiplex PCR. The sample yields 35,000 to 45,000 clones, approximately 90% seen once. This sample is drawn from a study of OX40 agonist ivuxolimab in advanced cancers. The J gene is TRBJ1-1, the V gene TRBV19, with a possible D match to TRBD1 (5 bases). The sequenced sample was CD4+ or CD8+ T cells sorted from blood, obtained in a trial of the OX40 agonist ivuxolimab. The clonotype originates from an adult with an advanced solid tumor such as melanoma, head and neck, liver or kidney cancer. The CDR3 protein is CASSMGGVTEAFF. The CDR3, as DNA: TGTGCCAGTAGTATGGGAGGGGTCACTGAAGCTTTCTTT.